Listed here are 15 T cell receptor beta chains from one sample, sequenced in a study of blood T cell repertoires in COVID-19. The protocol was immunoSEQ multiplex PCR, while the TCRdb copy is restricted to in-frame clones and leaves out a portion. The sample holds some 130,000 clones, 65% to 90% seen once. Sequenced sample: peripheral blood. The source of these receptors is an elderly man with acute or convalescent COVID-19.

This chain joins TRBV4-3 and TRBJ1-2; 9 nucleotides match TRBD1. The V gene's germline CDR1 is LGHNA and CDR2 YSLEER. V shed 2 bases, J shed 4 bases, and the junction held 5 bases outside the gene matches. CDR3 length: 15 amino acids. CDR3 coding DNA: TGCGCCAGCAGCCAATTTCACAGGGGGCTCTATGGCTACACCTTC. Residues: CASSQFHRGLYGYTF.

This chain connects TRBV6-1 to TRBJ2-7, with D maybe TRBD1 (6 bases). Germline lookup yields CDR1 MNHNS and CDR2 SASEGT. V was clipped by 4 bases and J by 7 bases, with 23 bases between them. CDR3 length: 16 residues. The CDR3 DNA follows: TGTGCCAGCAGTGGAGAAAGAGGGACACCGACTGGGGAGCAGTACTTC. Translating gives CASSGERGTPTGEQYF.

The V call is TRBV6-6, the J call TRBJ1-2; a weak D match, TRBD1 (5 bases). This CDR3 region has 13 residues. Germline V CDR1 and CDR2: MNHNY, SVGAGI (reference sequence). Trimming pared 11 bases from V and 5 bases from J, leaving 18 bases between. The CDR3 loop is CAAGGVGPYGYTF. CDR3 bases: TGTGCCGCGGGGGGAGTTGGCCCTTATGGCTACACCTTC.

In nucleotides, the CDR3 is TGTGCCAGCAGCTACGGGACAGGGGGCACCTCTGGGGCCAACGTCCTGACTTTC. Translation gives CASSYGTGGTSGANVLTF. The rearrangement joins TRBV7-9 to TRBJ2-6, with 12 bases matching TRBD1. Germline trimming cut 4 bases from V and 0 bases from J; bases unmatched to any gene: 4. Looked up from germline, CDR1 is SEHNR and CDR2 is FQNEAQ (reference sequence). This CDR3 comprises 18 residues.

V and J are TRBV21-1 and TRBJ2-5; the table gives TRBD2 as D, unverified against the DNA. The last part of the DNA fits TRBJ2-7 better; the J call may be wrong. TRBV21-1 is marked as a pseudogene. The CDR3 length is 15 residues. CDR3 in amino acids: CAIQPGSTSSYEQYF. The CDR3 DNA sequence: TGTGCCATCCAACCTGGTTCGACTAGCTCGTACGAGCAGTACTTC.

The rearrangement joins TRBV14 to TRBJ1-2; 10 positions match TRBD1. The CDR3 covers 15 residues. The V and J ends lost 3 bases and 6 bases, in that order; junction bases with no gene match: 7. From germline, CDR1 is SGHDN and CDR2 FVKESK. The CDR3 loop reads CASSQPGQGRHGYTF. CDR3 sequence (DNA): TGTGCCAGCAGCCAGCCGGGACAGGGGCGTCATGGCTACACCTTC. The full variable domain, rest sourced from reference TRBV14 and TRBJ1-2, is EAGVTQFPSHSVIEKGQTVTLRCDPISGHDNLYWYRRVMGKEIKFLLHFVKESKQDESGMPNNRFLAERTGGTYSTLKVQPAELEDSGVYFCASSQPGQGRHGYTFGSGTRLTVV.

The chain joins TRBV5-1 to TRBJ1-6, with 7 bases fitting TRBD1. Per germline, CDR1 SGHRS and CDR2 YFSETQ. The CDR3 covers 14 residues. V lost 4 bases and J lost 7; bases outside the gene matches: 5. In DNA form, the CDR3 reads TGCGCCAGCAGCCCCGGGACAGAGAATTCACCCCTCCACTTT. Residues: CASSPGTENSPLHF.

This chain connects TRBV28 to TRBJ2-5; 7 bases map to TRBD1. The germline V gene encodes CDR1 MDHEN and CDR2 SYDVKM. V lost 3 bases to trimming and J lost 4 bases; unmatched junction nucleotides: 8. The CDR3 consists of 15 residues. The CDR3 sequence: CASSFKLGDRETQYF. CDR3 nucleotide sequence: TGTGCCAGCAGTTTTAAGTTGGGGGACAGAGAGACCCAGTACTTC.

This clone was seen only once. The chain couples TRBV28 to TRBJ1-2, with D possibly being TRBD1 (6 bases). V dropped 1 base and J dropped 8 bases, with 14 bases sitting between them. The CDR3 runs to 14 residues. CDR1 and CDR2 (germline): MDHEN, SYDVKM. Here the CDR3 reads CASSLSLTGRGYTF. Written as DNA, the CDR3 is TGTGCCAGCAGTTTATCTCTTACAGGGCGAGGCTACACCTTC.

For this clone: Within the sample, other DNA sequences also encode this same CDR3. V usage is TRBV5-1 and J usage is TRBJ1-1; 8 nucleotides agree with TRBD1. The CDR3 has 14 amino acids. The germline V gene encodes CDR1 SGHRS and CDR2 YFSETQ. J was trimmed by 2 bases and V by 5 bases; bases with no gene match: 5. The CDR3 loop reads CASSSTGGNTEAFF. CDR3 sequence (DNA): TGCGCCAGCAGTTCCACAGGGGGTAACACTGAAGCTTTCTTT.

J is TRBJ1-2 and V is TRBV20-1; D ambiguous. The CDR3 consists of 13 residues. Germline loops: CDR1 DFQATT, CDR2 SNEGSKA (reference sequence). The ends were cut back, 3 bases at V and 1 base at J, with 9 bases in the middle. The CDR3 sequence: CSASLEGNYGYTF. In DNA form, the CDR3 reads TGCAGTGCTAGTCTAGAGGGTAACTATGGCTACACCTTC.

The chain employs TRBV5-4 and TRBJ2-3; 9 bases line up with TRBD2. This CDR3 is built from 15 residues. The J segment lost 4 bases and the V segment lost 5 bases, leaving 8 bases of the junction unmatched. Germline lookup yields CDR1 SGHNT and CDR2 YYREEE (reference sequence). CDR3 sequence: CASRDASGEADTQYF. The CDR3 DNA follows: TGTGCCAGCAGGGATGCTAGCGGGGAGGCAGATACGCAGTATTTT.

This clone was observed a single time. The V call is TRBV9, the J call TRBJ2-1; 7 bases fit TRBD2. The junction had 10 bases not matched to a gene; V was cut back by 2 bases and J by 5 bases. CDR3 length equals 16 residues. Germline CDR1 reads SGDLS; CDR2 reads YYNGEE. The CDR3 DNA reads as TGTGCCAGCAGCGTCGGGGGGTGGACTACTAACAATGAGCAGTTCTTC. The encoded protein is CASSVGGWTTNNEQFF.

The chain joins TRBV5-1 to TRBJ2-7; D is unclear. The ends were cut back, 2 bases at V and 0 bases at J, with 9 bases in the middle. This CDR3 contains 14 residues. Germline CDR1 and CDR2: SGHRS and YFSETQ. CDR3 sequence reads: CASSFQSSSYEQYF. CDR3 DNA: TGCGCCAGCAGCTTCCAGTCATCCTCCTACGAGCAGTACTTC.

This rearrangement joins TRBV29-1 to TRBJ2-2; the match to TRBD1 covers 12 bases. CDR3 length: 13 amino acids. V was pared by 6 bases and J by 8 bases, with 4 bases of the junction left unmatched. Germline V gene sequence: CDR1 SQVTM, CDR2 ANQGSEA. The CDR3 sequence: CSVGDRGLGELFF. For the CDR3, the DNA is TGCAGCGTAGGGGACAGGGGGCTTGGGGAGCTGTTTTTT.